Below are 20 T cell receptor beta chains sequenced from a single sample in a study of control samples from healthy donors and cancer patients. Measured with immunoSEQ multiplex PCR; TCRdb has only the in-frame clones, and not every one. This repertoire shows around 140,000 clones, roughly 92% found once; its top ten account for about an eighth. The sequenced sample consisted of blood. All receptors come from a middle-aged man in good health.

The chain recombines TRBV10-2 with TRBJ1-1; no clear D. V dropped 0 bases and J dropped 4 bases, with 15 bases sitting between them. Germline V gene data show CDR1 as WSHSY and CDR2 as SAAADI. CDR3 size: 16 residues. In DNA, the CDR3 is TGCGCCAGCAGTGAGTCGATACTTACAGATGGCACTGAAGCTTTCTTT. Translation: CASSESILTDGTEAFF.

The chain uses TRBV7-2 and TRBJ1-1; TRBD1 matches at 9 bases. Looked up from germline, CDR1 is SGHTA and CDR2 is FQGNSA. This CDR3 contains 14 residues. V lost 5 bases, J lost 8 bases, and 9 bases stayed unmatched. The CDR3 sequence: CASSTYRGPPEAFF. The CDR3 nucleotides read TGTGCCAGCAGCACTTACAGGGGGCCCCCCGAAGCTTTCTTT.

The rearrangement joins TRBV7-2 to TRBJ2-1, with D tentatively TRBD1 (6 bases). The germline V and J ends were trimmed by 3 bases and 0 bases, with 12 bases remaining between them. Germline values: CDR1 SGHTA, CDR2 FQGNSA. The CDR3 sequence is 16 residues long. DNA for the CDR3: TGTGCCAGCAGCTTCATCGCAGGGGTCTCCTACAATGAGCAGTTCTTC. This sequence encodes CASSFIAGVSYNEQFF.

V usage is TRBV5-1 and J usage is TRBJ2-1, with no clear D. The V and J ends lost 5 bases and 5 bases respectively, with 14 bases between them. This CDR3 is 14 amino acids long. Germline CDR1 reads SGHRS; CDR2 reads YFSETQ. The CDR3 sequence: CASRREKENNEQFF. CDR3 DNA: TGCGCCAGCAGACGTGAAAAAGAAAACAATGAGCAGTTCTTC.

This chain joins TRBV7-2 and TRBJ2-1; D not certain. The CDR3 is made up of 15 amino acids. V lost 3 bases, J lost 0 bases, and 9 bases lay in between. Germline CDR1 is SGHTA and CDR2 is FQGNSA. CDR3 DNA: TGTGCCAGCAGCTTTGGGCGGAGCTCCTACAATGAGCAGTTCTTC. This gives the protein CASSFGRSSYNEQFF.

V and J are TRBV10-2 and TRBJ2-7; no clear D gene. The CDR3 covers 14 residues. V was clipped by 2 bases and J by 1 base, with 9 bases between them. CDR1 is WSHSY and CDR2 is SAAADI in the germline V gene. CDR3 coding DNA: TGCGCCAGCAGTGAGCCGGGCGAATCCTACGAGCAGTACTTC. The encoded protein is CASSEPGESYEQYF.

The chain uses TRBV18 and TRBJ2-1; D perhaps matches TRBD1 (6 bases). CDR1 and CDR2 (germline): KGHSH, LQKENI. The V gene lost 3 bases and the J gene lost 8 bases, with 11 bases spanning the gap. This CDR3 spans 13 amino acids. The CDR3 spells CASSPESGDEQFF. DNA of the CDR3: TGTGCCAGCTCACCCGAGTCAGGGGATGAGCAGTTCTTC.

The genes are TRBV10-2 and TRBJ1-3; 7 nucleotides match TRBD1. Germline V gene sequence: CDR1 WSHSY, CDR2 SAAADI. This CDR3 region has 21 residues. With V trimmed by 8 bases and J by 3 bases, 28 bases remained unmatched. The CDR3: CASYIFVRGQINSKLGNTIYF. CDR3 coding DNA: TGCGCCAGCTATATTTTTGTTAGGGGGCAAATCAACTCGAAGCTTGGAAACACCATATATTTT.

This clone has just a few counts. This rearrangement joins TRBV20-1 to TRBJ1-1; D is ambiguous. V lost 3 bases, J lost 11 bases, and 10 bases lay in between. Per germline, CDR1 DFQATT and CDR2 SNEGSKA (reference sequence). This CDR3 is built from 10 residues. In DNA form, the CDR3 reads TGCAGTGCTAGCGGTTCGGTGGCTTTCTTT. Translated, it gives CSASGSVAFF.

The V gene is TRBV21-1, the J gene TRBJ1-1. TRBV21-1 is designated a pseudogene. The CDR3 loop spans 15 amino acids. Here the CDR3 reads CASSKDETLSTEAFF. For the CDR3, the DNA is TGTGCCAGCAGCAAAGATGAGACTTTGAGTACTGAAGCTTTCTTT.

This chain links TRBV5-1 with TRBJ2-1, with D uncertain. This CDR3 comprises 15 residues. V was trimmed by 0 bases and J by 7 bases, leaving 14 bases between them. Germline loops: CDR1 SGHRS, CDR2 YFSETQ. Here the CDR3 reads CASSLGPNGANEQFF. The CDR3, as DNA: TGCGCCAGCAGCTTGGGTCCCAACGGAGCAAATGAGCAGTTCTTC.

A single count supports this clone. J is TRBJ2-5 and V is TRBV18; perhaps TRBD2 as D (5 bases). The CDR3 runs to 15 residues. Germline CDR1 KGHSH, CDR2 LQKENI. V dropped 2 bases and J dropped 3 bases, with 13 bases sitting between them. CDR3 region: CASSPRGSVKETQYF. CDR3 bases: TGTGCCAGCTCACCAAGAGGGTCCGTTAAAGAGACCCAGTACTTC.

The CDR3 protein is CASSLNDRHLRNTGELFF. The CDR3 DNA is TGTGCCAGCAGCTTAAACGACCGACACCTTAGAAACACCGGGGAGCTGTTTTTT. This chain joins TRBV7-3 and TRBJ2-2, with D unclear. Germline assignment: CDR1 SGHTA and CDR2 FQGTGA. With 1 base removed from V and 2 bases from J, the gap between germline ends came to 17 bases. The CDR3 is 18 residues long.

This chain's CDR3 is CASSVGGIYNEQFF. The CDR3 DNA follows: TGTGCCAGCAGCGTCGGCGGCATCTACAATGAGCAGTTCTTC. The J gene is TRBJ2-1, the V gene TRBV9; D gene uncertain. V lost 2 bases, J lost 3 bases, and 9 bases lay in between. The CDR3 runs 14 residues. Germline V gives CDR1 SGDLS, CDR2 YYNGEE.

This clone was picked up one time. V is TRBV7-2 and J is TRBJ2-5; no clear D gene. Germline V lookup: CDR1 SGHTA, CDR2 FQGNSA. This CDR3 region has 18 residues. Trimming took off 4 bases at V and 0 bases at J, with 21 bases between the two ends. CDR3 loop: CASSSSRSRSPYQETQYF. The CDR3 bases are TGTGCCAGCAGCTCCTCCCGATCGCGCTCCCCGTACCAAGAGACCCAGTACTTC.

The CDR3 reads CASSSTGGELFF. CDR3 sequence (DNA): TGTGCCAGCAGTTCGACGGGCGGGGAGCTGTTTTTT. The J gene is TRBJ2-2, the V gene TRBV27; no clear D. The CDR3 spans 12 residues. Germline V CDR1 and CDR2: MNHEY, SMNVEV (reference sequence). Trimming pared 4 bases from V and 7 bases from J, leaving 7 bases between.

The V and J genes are TRBV5-1 and TRBJ2-7, with 9 bases identical to TRBD1. V was clipped by 4 bases and J by 4 bases; unmatched bases: 15. The length of the CDR3 is 17 residues. Germline CDR1 is SGHRS and CDR2 is YFSETQ. The CDR3: CASSVSPYGQGMYEQYF. The CDR3 DNA reads TGCGCCAGCAGCGTGTCGCCTTACGGACAGGGGATGTACGAGCAGTACTTC.

V and J are TRBV6-5 and TRBJ2-7; D gene uncertain. Trimming took off 6 bases at V and 0 bases at J, with 6 bases between the two ends. This CDR3 is built from 12 residues. Per the germline V gene, CDR1 is MNHEY and CDR2 is SVGAGI. CDR3 in DNA: TGTGCCAGCAGCGACGGCTCCTACGAGCAGTACTTC. This encodes CASSDGSYEQYF.

The chain joins TRBV18 to TRBJ1-1; no clear D gene. The CDR3 totals 13 residues. Trimming took off 3 bases at V and 0 bases at J, with 5 bases between the two ends. The V gene's germline CDR1 is KGHSH and CDR2 LQKENI. DNA for the CDR3: TGTGCCAGCTCACCTCTTATGAACACTGAAGCTTTCTTT. Translating gives CASSPLMNTEAFF.

The V and J genes are TRBV7-3 and TRBJ2-2; TRBD2 agrees at 9 bases. Looked up from germline, CDR1 is SGHTA and CDR2 is FQGTGA. CDR3 length: 16 residues. V trimming: 2 bases; J trimming: 4 bases; junction bases outside the gene matches: 5. The CDR3 reads CASSLLGLAGTGELFF. In DNA form, the CDR3 reads TGTGCCAGCAGCTTACTGGGACTAGCTGGCACCGGGGAGCTGTTTTTT. The complete variable domain, with remaining parts taken from reference TRBV7-3 and TRBJ2-2, reads GAGVSQTPSNKVTEKGKYVELRCDPISGHTALYWYRQSLGQGPEFLIYFQGTGAADDSGLPNDRFFAVRPEGSVSTLKIQRTERGDSAVYLCASSLLGLAGTGELFFGEGSRLTVL.